The clone carrying this T cell receptor beta chain came up many times. Its antigen is undetermined. Regions amplified from RNA transcripts were the TCR beta CDR3 regions. Carried out on the TCR CDR3, a first-round RT-PCR used the HTBI primer set. MiXCR, applied by TCRdb to the multiplex PCR reads, yields one record per CDR3 protein. In the table there are 250,000 to 350,000 distinct CDR3 sequences, roughly 15% of which are singletons. This entry is derived from a study of T cells in Graves' hyperthyroidism and ophthalmopathy. Looking at the study overall: Peripheral blood specimens were obtained at initial diagnosis, prior to any treatment. The study's findings and limits: Within blood appeared most thyroid clonotypes that had expanded above 0.001.

It was considered stable Graves' hyperthyroidism when ophthalmopathy did not progress within 18 months. Hyperthyroidism in the patients, aged 18 to 65, was newly diagnosed and under 2 months in duration. The specimen sequenced was blood. The sequence was collected from a young man with Graves' hyperthyroidism.

The CDR3 region is CASSQELAGAYEQYF. Here the CDR3 DNA reads TGCGCCAGCAGCCAAGAGCTAGCGGGAGCCTACGAGCAGTACTTC. The V and J genes are TRBV4-1 and TRBJ2-7; 10 nucleotides line up with TRBD2. This CDR3 is 15 amino acids long. With V trimmed by 0 bases and J by 2 bases, 1 base remained unmatched. Looked up from germline, CDR1 is MGHRA and CDR2 is YSYEKL.